These 24 T cell receptor beta chains were sequenced from one sample in a study of cytomegalovirus exposure and HLA in healthy donors. PCR used 60 Vbeta primers and 13 Jbeta primers. Sequencing was performed with immunoSEQ multiplex PCR; in TCRdb, only in-frame clones are kept and a portion is missing. The sample lists about 44,000 clones, around 90% seen once, with around 8% in the top ten. The sequenced sample consisted of PBMCs. These receptors all stem from a woman in her 40s in good health and CMV-seropositive.

The rearrangement uses TRBV7-9 and TRBJ2-1; D possibly corresponds to TRBD1 (6 bases). V was cut by 1 base and J by 6 bases, with 16 bases left in between. Germline V gene sequence: CDR1 SEHNR, CDR2 FQNEAQ (reference sequence). There are 16 residues in the CDR3. This chain's CDR3 is CASSLVGSQGPNEQFF. CDR3 DNA sequence: TGTGCCAGCAGCTTAGTCGGCAGCCAGGGGCCCAATGAGCAGTTCTTC.

The V gene is TRBV19, the J gene TRBJ2-7; 7 bases fit TRBD1. V lost 0 bases to trimming and J lost 1 base; unmatched junction nucleotides: 3. The CDR3 totals 15 residues. CDR1 and CDR2 (germline): LNHDA, SQIVND (reference sequence). CDR3 in amino acids: CASSIDRDRSYEQYF. In DNA, the CDR3 is TGTGCCAGTAGTATAGACCGGGACAGATCCTACGAGCAGTACTTC.

V is TRBV7-8 and J is TRBJ1-1; TRBD1 matches 10 bases. V gave up 5 bases and J gave up 1 base; unmatched junction bases: 7. CDR1 is SGHVS, CDR2 FQNEAQ, per germline. The length of the CDR3 is 16 residues. Written as DNA, the CDR3 is TGTGCCAGCAGCGCCCGGGACAGGGGCTCGAACACTGAAGCTTTCTTT. Its translation is CASSARDRGSNTEAFF.

The chain links TRBV2 to TRBJ1-6; D is unclear. The CDR3 is made up of 16 amino acids. Germline-derived CDR1 and CDR2 are SNHLY and FYNNEI. V lost 1 base to trimming and J lost 3 bases, with 10 bases between them. The CDR3 DNA reads as TGTGCCAGCAGTGAAGTAAACACAATCTATAATTCACCCCTCCACTTT. Protein sequence: CASSEVNTIYNSPLHF.

Written as DNA, the CDR3 is TGTGCCAGCAGTCCGGGACTAGCGGGAGGGCCGGGAAGGAATGAGCAGTTCTTC. Amino acid sequence: CASSPGLAGGPGRNEQFF. The chain uses TRBV28 and TRBJ2-1, with 16 bases lining up with TRBD2. Germline assignment: CDR1 MDHEN and CDR2 SYDVKM. The CDR3 length is 18 residues. Unmatched junction bases numbered 11, after V lost 5 bases and J lost 7 bases.

The chain has TRBV5-5 and TRBJ1-1; perhaps TRBD1 as D (5 bases). Germline CDR1 and CDR2: SGHKS and YYEKEE (reference sequence). Trimming removed 0 bases from V and 4 bases from J, with 13 bases in between. The CDR3 is made up of 15 amino acids. In DNA, the CDR3 is TGTGCCAGCAGCTTGGGTGGGGGGAGAGCCACTGAAGCTTTCTTT. Translation gives CASSLGGGRATEAFF.

CDR3 nucleotides: TGTGCCAGCAGGGGACTAGCGGGGGGTCTCAATGAGCAGTTCTTC. This translates into CASRGLAGGLNEQFF. The chain carries TRBV2 and TRBJ2-1; TRBD2 agrees at 15 bases. J gave up 6 bases and V 6 bases, and 3 bases lay outside the gene matches. The CDR3 is 15 amino acids. CDR1 and CDR2 (germline): SNHLY, FYNNEI.

J is TRBJ2-5 and V is TRBV11-2; 8 bases agree with TRBD1. Trimming cost V 0 bases and J 12 bases; bases outside gene matches: 6. The CDR3 extends over 13 amino acids. Germline CDR1 reads SGHAT; CDR2 reads FQNNGV. CDR3: CASSLDSQGAEYF. CDR3 in DNA: TGTGCCAGCAGCTTAGATTCCCAGGGGGCGGAGTACTTC.

The chain links TRBV15 to TRBJ2-7, with D tentatively TRBD2 (6 bases). CDR1 and CDR2 from the germline V gene are LNHNV and YYDKDF (reference sequence). V lost 0 bases to trimming and J lost 1 base, with 16 bases between them. This CDR3 has 17 residues. In DNA, the CDR3 is TGTGCCACCAGCAGAGATCGTCTGGAGGGGCCATCCTACGAGCAGTACTTC. Encoded protein: CATSRDRLEGPSYEQYF.

J is TRBJ1-4 and V is TRBV27; 9 bases align to TRBD1. The CDR3 loop spans 16 amino acids. The germline V gene has CDR1 MNHEY and CDR2 SMNVEV (reference sequence). J gave up 2 bases and V 5 bases, and 6 bases lay outside the gene matches. CDR3 amino acids: CASSILGQGTNEKLFF. Written as DNA, the CDR3 is TGTGCCAGCAGTATCCTAGGACAGGGGACTAATGAAAAACTGTTTTTT. The full variable domain, its missing parts supplied by reference TRBV27 and TRBJ1-4, is EAQVTQNPRYLITVTGKKLTVTCSQNMNHEYMSWYRQDPGLGLRQIYYSMNVEVTDKGDVPEGYKVSRKEKRNFPLILESPSPNQTSLYFCASSILGQGTNEKLFFGSGTQLSVL.

The rearrangement uses TRBV7-6 and TRBJ2-1; TRBD2 matches 14 bases. Looked up from germline, CDR1 is SGHVS and CDR2 is FNYEAQ. The length of the CDR3 is 15 residues. V dropped 4 bases and J dropped 8; count of bases not matched to a gene: 4. The chain's CDR3 is CASSSGLAGVYEQFF. The CDR3 bases are TGTGCCAGCAGCTCGGGACTAGCGGGGGTTTATGAGCAGTTCTTC.

The genes are TRBV28 and TRBJ2-7; TRBD1 matches at 9 bases. After removal of 7 bases from V and 5 bases from J, the junction contained 12 bases not matched to a gene. Germline CDR1 is MDHEN and CDR2 is SYDVKM. The CDR3 covers 15 residues. The CDR3, as DNA: TGTGCCAGCACCACTCCCGGGACAGGGAGCAACGAGCAGTACTTC. This translates into CASTTPGTGSNEQYF.

The rearrangement uses TRBV7-6 and TRBJ1-6; a weak D match, TRBD1 (5 bases). This CDR3 is 13 amino acids long. The germline V gene encodes CDR1 SGHVS and CDR2 FNYEAQ. Trimming pared 4 bases from V and 14 bases from J, leaving 15 bases between. DNA of the CDR3: TGTGCCAGCAGCTCCGGGGCCGGGGGGTCCCTCCACTTT. Amino acids: CASSSGAGGSLHF.

The gene calls are TRBV6-1 and TRBJ2-1; the D gene is possibly TRBD1 (5 bases). CDR3 length: 15 residues. Between the trimmed V and J ends, which lost 2 bases and 2 bases, there was a span of 10 bases. Germline V gene sequence: CDR1 MNHNS, CDR2 SASEGT. CDR3 in amino acids: CASSETRVAYNEQFF. The CDR3 coding sequence is TGTGCCAGCAGTGAAACCAGGGTCGCCTACAATGAGCAGTTCTTC.

The CDR3 sequence: CASSLWFGGLAVSGTGELFF. CDR3 DNA sequence: TGTGCCAGCAGTTTATGGTTCGGCGGCCTAGCAGTTTCGGGCACCGGGGAGCTGTTTTTT. The V and J genes are TRBV27 and TRBJ2-2, with D possibly matching TRBD2 (5 bases). Germline V CDR1 and CDR2: MNHEY, SMNVEV (reference sequence). CDR3 size: 20 residues. Trimming removed 1 base at V and 4 bases at J, with 25 bases between.

This clone was picked up a small number of times. This rearrangement joins TRBV19 to TRBJ1-2; weak D call: TRBD1 (6 bases). The CDR3 sequence is 12 residues long. CDR1 and CDR2 (germline): LNHDA, SQIVND (reference sequence). With 5 bases removed from V and 6 bases from J, the gap between germline ends came to 10 bases. This chain's CDR3 is CASSSTGNGYTF. The DNA for the CDR3 is TGTGCCAGTAGTTCCACAGGGAATGGCTACACCTTC.

The chain joins TRBV6-5 to TRBJ2-2; 12 bases agree with TRBD2. The CDR3 spans 15 residues. Trimming at V came to 7 bases and at J to 4 bases, leaving 4 bases not matched to a gene. Germline V gene data show CDR1 as MNHEY and CDR2 as SVGAGI. DNA for the CDR3: TGTGCCAGCACTAGCGGGGGGGCAGGCACCGGGGAGCTGTTTTTT. Protein sequence: CASTSGGAGTGELFF.

The gene calls are TRBV19 and TRBJ1-5, with 11 bases that match TRBD1. The CDR3 length is 17 residues. Germline CDR1 LNHDA, CDR2 SQIVND (reference sequence). V lost 6 bases, J lost 3 bases, and 10 bases stayed unmatched. DNA of the CDR3: TGTGCCAGTAGCCGCGGACAGGGGGCATTTGACAATCAGCCCCAGCATTTT. Its protein product is CASSRGQGAFDNQPQHF.

The chain has TRBV11-1 and TRBJ1-1; D is possibly TRBD1 (5 bases). The CDR3 loop spans 17 amino acids. Germline CDR1 and CDR2: SGHAT and FQDESV (reference sequence). V lost 1 base and J lost 6, with 21 bases in between. The CDR3 DNA is TGTGCCAGCAGCTTAGAGCCCAACTGGGGGGGTTACGCTGAAGCTTTCTTT. Its protein is CASSLEPNWGGYAEAFF. The full variable domain, its missing parts supplied by reference TRBV11-1 and TRBJ1-1, is EAEVAQSPRYKITEKSQAVAFWCDPISGHATLYWYRQILGQGPELLVQFQDESVVDDSQLPKDRFSAERLKGVDSTLKIQPAELGDSAMYLCASSLEPNWGGYAEAFFGQGTRLTVV.

The V gene is TRBV15, the J gene TRBJ2-3; D may be TRBD2 (6 bases). V lost 2 bases and J 4 bases, leaving 10 bases between the germline ends. This CDR3 is 14 amino acids long. Germline V gene lookup returns CDR1 LNHNV and CDR2 YYDKDF (reference sequence). The CDR3 loop reads CATSRSGAPDTQYF. The CDR3 DNA reads TGTGCCACCAGCAGATCGGGAGCCCCAGATACGCAGTATTTT.

The V gene is TRBV7-3, the J gene TRBJ2-1; 9 bases map to TRBD1. V trimming: 3 bases; J trimming: 8 bases; junction bases outside the gene matches: 5. Germline CDR1 SGHTA, CDR2 FQGTGA. This CDR3 is 14 amino acids long. The CDR3 region is CASSFQQGAHEQFF. The DNA for the CDR3 is TGTGCCAGCAGCTTTCAACAGGGGGCCCATGAGCAGTTCTTC.

Worth noting for this clone: A read error may account for a junction end that differs from germline. The chain uses TRBV9 and TRBJ2-7, with 7 bases matching TRBD2. The CDR3 spans 15 residues. The germline V gene has CDR1 SGDLS and CDR2 YYNGEE. The CDR3 loop reads CASSLRDYPTYERYF. For the CDR3, the DNA is TGTGCCAGCAGCTTGCGGGACTACCCAACCTACGAGCGGTACTTC.

The rearrangement uses TRBV2 and TRBJ2-1; 7 bases align to TRBD2. CDR1 SNHLY and CDR2 FYNNEI come from the germline V gene. There are 15 residues in the CDR3. J gave up 2 bases and V 3 bases, and 4 bases lay outside the gene matches. CDR3 sequence reads: CASSDTGGTYNEQFF. CDR3 sequence (DNA): TGTGCCAGCAGTGACACCGGGGGGACCTACAATGAGCAGTTCTTC.

The chain is built from TRBV11-2 and TRBJ1-6; TRBD1 agrees at 7 bases. The CDR3 covers 14 residues. V lost 10 bases to trimming and J lost 6 bases; unmatched junction nucleotides: 9. Germline lookup yields CDR1 SGHAT and CDR2 FQNNGV. The CDR3 region is CATKSGTVNSPLHF. In DNA, the CDR3 is TGTGCCACAAAATCCGGGACAGTTAATTCACCCCTCCACTTT. Drawing the rest from reference TRBV11-2 and TRBJ1-6, the complete variable domain is EAGVAQSPRYKIIEKRQSVAFWCNPISGHATLYWYQQILGQGPKLLIQFQNNGVVDDSQLPKDRFSAERLKGVDSTLKIQPAKLEDSAVYLCATKSGTVNSPLHFGNGTRLTVT.